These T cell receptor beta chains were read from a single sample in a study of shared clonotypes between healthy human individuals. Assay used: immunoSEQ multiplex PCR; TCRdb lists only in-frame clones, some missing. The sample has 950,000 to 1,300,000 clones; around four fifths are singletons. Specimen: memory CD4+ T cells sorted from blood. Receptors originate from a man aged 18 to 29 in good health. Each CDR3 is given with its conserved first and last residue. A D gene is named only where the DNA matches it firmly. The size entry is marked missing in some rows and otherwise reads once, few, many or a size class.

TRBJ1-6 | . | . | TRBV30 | CAGRQEYNSPLHF | TGTGCCGGAAGACAGGAGTATAATTCACCCCTCCACTTT
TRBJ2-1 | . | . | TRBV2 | CASSERNYNEQFF | TGTGCCAGCAGTGAAAGGAATTACAATGAGCAGTTCTTC
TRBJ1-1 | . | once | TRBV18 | CASSPPTRRVTEAFF | TGTGCCAGCTCACCGCCTACTAGGCGAGTTACTGAAGCTTTCTTT
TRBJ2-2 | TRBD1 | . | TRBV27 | CATHPGQVTFRNTGELFF | TGTGCCACCCATCCGGGACAGGTTACTTTTCGGAACACCGGGGAGCTGTTTTTT
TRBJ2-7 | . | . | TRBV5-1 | CASSLGPPGTSSYEQYF | TGCGCCAGCAGCTTGGGCCCGCCCGGTACTAGCTCCTACGAGCAGTACTTC
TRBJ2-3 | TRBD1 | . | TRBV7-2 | CASSTGTDFDTDTQYF | TGTGCCAGCAGCACCGGGACAGACTTTGACACAGATACGCAGTATTTT
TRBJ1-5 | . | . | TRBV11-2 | CASSMAVNQPQHF | TGTGCCAGCAGCATGGCCGTCAATCAGCCCCAGCATTTT
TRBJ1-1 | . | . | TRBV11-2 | CASSSGAPTTEAFF | TGTGCCAGCAGCTCAGGGGCCCCGACCACTGAAGCTTTCTTT
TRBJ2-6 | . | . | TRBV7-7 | CASSPLGGPGGLAANVLTF | TGTGCTAGCAGCCCGCTCGGGGGGCCAGGGGGCCTGGCGGCCAACGTCCTGACTTTC
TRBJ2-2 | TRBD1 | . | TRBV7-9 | CASTDRDVRNTGELFF | TGTGCCAGCACCGACAGGGATGTAAGGAACACCGGGGAGCTGTTTTTT
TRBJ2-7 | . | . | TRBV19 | CASSLAATYEQYF | TGTGCCAGTAGTCTGGCAGCGACCTACGAGCAGTACTTC
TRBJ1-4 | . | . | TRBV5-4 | CASSLVGQGSEKLFF | TGTGCCAGCAGCTTGGTAGGTCAGGGCTCCGAAAAACTGTTTTTT
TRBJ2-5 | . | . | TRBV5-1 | CASSLAVGTGETQYF | TGCGCCAGCAGCTTGGCGGTAGGGACGGGAGAGACCCAGTACTTC
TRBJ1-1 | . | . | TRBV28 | CASVLYTNTEAFF | TGTGCCAGCGTGTTATACACGAACACTGAAGCTTTCTTT
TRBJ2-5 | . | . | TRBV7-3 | CASSHTGSETQYF | TGTGCCAGCAGCCATACAGGGTCAGAGACCCAGTACTTC
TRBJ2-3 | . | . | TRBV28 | CASSLSRSTDTQYF | TGTGCCAGCAGTTTATCCAGGAGCACAGATACGCAGTATTTT
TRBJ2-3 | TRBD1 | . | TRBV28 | CASSFQGADTQYF | TGTGCCAGCAGTTTTCAGGGGGCGGATACGCAGTATTTT
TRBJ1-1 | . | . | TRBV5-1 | CASSLQAGNTEAFF | TGCGCCAGCAGCTTGCAGGCGGGGAACACTGAAGCTTTCTTT
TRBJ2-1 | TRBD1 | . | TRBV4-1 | CASSTSGQTLSNEQFF | TGCGCCAGCAGCACATCGGGACAGACTCTTTCTAATGAGCAGTTCTTC
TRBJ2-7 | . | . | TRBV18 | CASSPQGSYEQYF | TGTGCCAGCTCACCTCAAGGATCCTACGAGCAGTACTTC
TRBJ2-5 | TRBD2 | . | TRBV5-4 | CASSGTSGIQETQYF | TGTGCCAGCAGCGGGACTAGCGGCATTCAAGAGACCCAGTACTTC
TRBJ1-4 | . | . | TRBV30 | CALTRDSYNNEKLFF | TGTGCCCTCACACGTGACAGTTATAATAATGAAAAACTGTTTTTT
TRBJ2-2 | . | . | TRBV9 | CASSEAPHTGELFF | TGTGCCAGCAGCGAGGCTCCACACACCGGGGAGCTGTTTTTT
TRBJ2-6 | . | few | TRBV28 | CASKQGRSSGANVLTF | TGTGCCAGCAAACAGGGAAGGAGCTCTGGGGCCAACGTCCTGACTTTC
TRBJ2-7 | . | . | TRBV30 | CAWSQGSLGISSYEQYF | TGTGCCTGGAGTCAGGGCAGCTTGGGGATTAGCTCCTACGAGCAGTACTTC
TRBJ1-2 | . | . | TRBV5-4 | CASSLDPLNRAYGYTF | TGTGCCAGCAGCTTGGACCCTCTAAACAGGGCCTATGGCTACACCTTC
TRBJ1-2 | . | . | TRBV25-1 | CASSWGDAFGGYTF | TGTGCCAGCAGTTGGGGGGATGCCTTCGGAGGCTACACCTTC
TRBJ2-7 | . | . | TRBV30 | CAWSVPPTYEQYF | TGTGCCTGGAGTGTACCACCTACCTACGAGCAGTACTTC
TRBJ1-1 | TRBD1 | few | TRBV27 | CASTKTGGTEAFF | TGTGCCAGCACTAAAACAGGGGGAACTGAAGCTTTCTTT
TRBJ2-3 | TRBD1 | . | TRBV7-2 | CASSLALSSGQGQYF | TGTGCCAGCAGCTTAGCCCTATCTTCGGGACAGGGGCAGTATTTT
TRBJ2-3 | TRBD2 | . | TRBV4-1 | CASSQESSGGNQYF | TGCGCCAGCAGCCAAGAGTCAAGCGGGGGGAATCAATATTTT
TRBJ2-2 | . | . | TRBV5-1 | CASSSNPSSTNTGELFF | TGCGCCAGCAGCTCCAACCCTTCGTCGACGAACACCGGGGAGCTGTTTTTT
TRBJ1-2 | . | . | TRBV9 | CASSGRAGQLNYGYTF | TGTGCCAGCAGCGGGCGGGCAGGCCAACTTAACTATGGCTACACCTTC
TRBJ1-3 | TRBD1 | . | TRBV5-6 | CASTFGTGMNTIYF | TGTGCCAGCACTTTTGGGACAGGGATGAACACCATATATTTT
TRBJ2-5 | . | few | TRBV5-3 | CARSLADMGTQYF | TGTGCCAGAAGCTTGGCCGACATGGGGACCCAGTACTTC
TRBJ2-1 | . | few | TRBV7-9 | CASSLDYYNEQFF | TGTGCCAGCAGCTTAGACTACTACAATGAGCAGTTCTTC
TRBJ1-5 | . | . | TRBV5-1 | CASSLDSPNQPQHF | TGCGCCAGCAGCTTGGACAGTCCTAATCAGCCCCAGCATTTT
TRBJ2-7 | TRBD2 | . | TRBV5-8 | CASSFSSGRSYEQYF | TGTGCCAGCAGCTTTTCCAGCGGGAGGTCCTACGAGCAGTACTTC
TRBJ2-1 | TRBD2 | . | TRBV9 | CASSVTSGNNEQFF | TGTGCCAGCAGCGTGACTAGCGGTAACAATGAGCAGTTCTTC
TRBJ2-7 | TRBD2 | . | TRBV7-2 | CASSPRAGGFSYEQYF | TGTGCCAGCAGCCCCCGGGCGGGAGGGTTCTCCTACGAGCAGTACTTC
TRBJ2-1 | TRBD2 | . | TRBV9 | CASSPSGSSYNEQFF | TGTGCCAGCAGCCCTAGCGGGAGCTCCTACAATGAGCAGTTCTTC
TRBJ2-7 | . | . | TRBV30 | CAFASQGLTPYEQYF | TGTGCCTTCGCGTCCCAGGGCCTCACTCCCTACGAGCAGTACTTC
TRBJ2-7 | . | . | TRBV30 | CAWARAGGHSYEQYF | TGTGCCTGGGCGCGGGCCGGGGGCCACTCCTACGAGCAGTACTTC
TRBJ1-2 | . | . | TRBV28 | CASRERGYTF | TGTGCCAGCAGGGAGCGCGGCTACACCTTC
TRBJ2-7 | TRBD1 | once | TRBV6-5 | CASSYRGSGWNEQYF | TGTGCCAGCTCGTACAGGGGAAGCGGCTGGAACGAGCAGTACTTC
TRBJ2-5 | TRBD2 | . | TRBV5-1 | CASSQTGTSGSSVHF | TGCGCCAGCAGCCAGACCGGGACTAGCGGGTCCTCCGTACACTTC
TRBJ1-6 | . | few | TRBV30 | CAWSVQGNSPLHF | TGTGCCTGGAGTGTCCAGGGGAATTCACCCCTCCACTTT
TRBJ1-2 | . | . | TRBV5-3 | CARSGTDFAYGYTF | TGTGCCAGAAGCGGTACCGACTTCGCCTATGGCTACACCTTC